These T cell receptor beta chains were read from a single sample in a study of cytomegalovirus exposure and HLA in healthy donors. Generated by immunoSEQ multiplex PCR, the TCRdb table keeps only in-frame clones and is missing some. The repertoire holds tens of thousands of clones, with approximately 94% as singletons. Sequencing was done on a sample of PBMCs. These TCRs come from a man aged 18 to 29 in good health and CMV-seropositive. Both conserved end residues are part of each CDR3. A D gene is named only where the DNA matches it firmly. Size is omitted from some rows. Given values are once, few, many or a class for expanded clones.

few	.	TRBV19	TRBJ1-5	15	CASSDQIAGNQPQHF	TGTGCCAGTAGTGACCAAATAGCTGGCAATCAGCCCCAGCATTTT
.	.	TRBV11-3	TRBJ2-1	15	CASSSRDSTLPEQFF	TGTGCCAGCAGTTCCCGGGACTCGACCCTCCCTGAGCAGTTCTTC
.	.	TRBV7-6	TRBJ1-1	14	CASSLEAENTEAFF	TGTGCCAGCAGCTTAGAGGCGGAGAACACTGAAGCTTTCTTT
.	.	TRBV6-1	TRBJ2-3	14	CASSVQGGEDTQYF	TGTGCCAGCAGTGTACAGGGGGGGGAAGATACGCAGTATTTT
.	TRBD2	TRBV2	TRBJ2-5	16	CASRSRLAGLQETQYF	TGTGCCAGCAGATCCCGACTAGCGGGGCTCCAAGAGACCCAGTACTTC
.	.	TRBV20-1	TRBJ2-5	11	CSAIRGETQYF	TGCAGTGCTATAAGGGGGGAGACCCAGTACTTC
.	.	TRBV6-1	TRBJ1-5	14	CASAYRGSNQPQHF	TGTGCCAGCGCGTATCGGGGGAGCAATCAGCCCCAGCATTTT
.	.	TRBV10-2	TRBJ2-5	14	CASTGQYSQETQYF	TGCGCCAGCACCGGACAGTATAGCCAAGAGACCCAGTACTTC
.	TRBD1	TRBV27	TRBJ2-7	16	CASSLSASGQIYEQYF	TGTGCCAGCAGTTTATCGGCCTCGGGACAGATCTACGAGCAGTACTTC
.	.	TRBV30	TRBJ1-4	16	CAWSDFHSATNEKLFF	TGTGCCTGGAGCGACTTTCATAGTGCAACTAATGAAAAACTGTTTTTT